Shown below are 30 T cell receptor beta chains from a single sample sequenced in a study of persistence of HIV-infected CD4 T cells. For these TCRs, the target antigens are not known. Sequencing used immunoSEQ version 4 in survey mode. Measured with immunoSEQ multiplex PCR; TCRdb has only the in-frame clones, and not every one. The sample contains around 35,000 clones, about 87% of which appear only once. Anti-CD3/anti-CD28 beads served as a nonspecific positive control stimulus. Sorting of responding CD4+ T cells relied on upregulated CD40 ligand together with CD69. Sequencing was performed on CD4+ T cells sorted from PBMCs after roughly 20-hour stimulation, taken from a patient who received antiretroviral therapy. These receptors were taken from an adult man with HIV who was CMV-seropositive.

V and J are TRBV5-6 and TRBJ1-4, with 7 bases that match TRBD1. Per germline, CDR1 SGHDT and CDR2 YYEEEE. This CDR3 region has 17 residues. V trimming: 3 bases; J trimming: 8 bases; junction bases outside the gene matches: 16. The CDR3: CASSSDRPSASGEKLFF. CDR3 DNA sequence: TGTGCCAGCAGCTCGGACAGGCCCTCAGCGAGTGGGGAAAAACTGTTTTTT.

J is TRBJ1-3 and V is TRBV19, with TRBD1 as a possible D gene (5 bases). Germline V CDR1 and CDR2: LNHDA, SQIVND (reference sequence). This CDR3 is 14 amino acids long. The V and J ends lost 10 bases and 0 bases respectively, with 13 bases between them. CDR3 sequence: CATSVTVSGNTIYF. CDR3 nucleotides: TGTGCCACTTCCGTGACAGTCTCTGGAAACACCATATATTTT.

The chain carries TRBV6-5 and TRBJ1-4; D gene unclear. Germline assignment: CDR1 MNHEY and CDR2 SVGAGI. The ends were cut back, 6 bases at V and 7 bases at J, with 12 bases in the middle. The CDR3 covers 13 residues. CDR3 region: CASRTRRGEKLFF. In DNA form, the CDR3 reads TGTGCCAGCAGGACAAGACGGGGTGAAAAACTGTTTTTT.

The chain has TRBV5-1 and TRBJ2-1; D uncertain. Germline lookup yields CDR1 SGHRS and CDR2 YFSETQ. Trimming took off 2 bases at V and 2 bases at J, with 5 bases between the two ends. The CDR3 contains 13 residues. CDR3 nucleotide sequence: TGCGCCAGCAGCTTAGTCACCTACAATGAGCAGTTCTTC. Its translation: CASSLVTYNEQFF.

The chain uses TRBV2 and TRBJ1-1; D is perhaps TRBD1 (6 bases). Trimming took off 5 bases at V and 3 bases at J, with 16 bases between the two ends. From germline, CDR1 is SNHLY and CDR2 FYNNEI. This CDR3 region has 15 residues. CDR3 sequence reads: CASSKQQGADTEAFF. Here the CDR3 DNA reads TGTGCCAGCAGTAAGCAACAGGGAGCAGACACTGAAGCTTTCTTT.

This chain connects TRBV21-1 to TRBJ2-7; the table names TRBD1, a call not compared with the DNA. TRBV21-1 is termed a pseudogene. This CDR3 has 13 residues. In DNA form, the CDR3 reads TGTGCCAGCAGCCCCTTACCAGGGTCCGAGCAGTACTTC. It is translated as CASSPLPGSEQYF.

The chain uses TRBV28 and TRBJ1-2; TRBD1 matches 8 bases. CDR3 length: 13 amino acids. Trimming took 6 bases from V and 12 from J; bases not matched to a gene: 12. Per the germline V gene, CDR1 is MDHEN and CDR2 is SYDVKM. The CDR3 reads CASSLPRRGPNTF. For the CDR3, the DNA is TGTGCCAGCAGCCTGCCCCGCAGGGGGCCGAACACCTTC.

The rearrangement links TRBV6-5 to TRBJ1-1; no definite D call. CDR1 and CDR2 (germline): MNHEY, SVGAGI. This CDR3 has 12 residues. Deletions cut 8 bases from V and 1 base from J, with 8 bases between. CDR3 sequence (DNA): TGTGCCAGCCGGCGGGCGAACACTGAAGCTTTCTTT. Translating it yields CASRRANTEAFF.

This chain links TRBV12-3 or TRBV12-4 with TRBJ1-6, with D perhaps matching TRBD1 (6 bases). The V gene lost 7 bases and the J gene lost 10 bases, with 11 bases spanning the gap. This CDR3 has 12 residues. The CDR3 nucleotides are TGTGCCAGCACTACAGGGACCTCACCCCTCCACTTT. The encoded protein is CASTTGTSPLHF.

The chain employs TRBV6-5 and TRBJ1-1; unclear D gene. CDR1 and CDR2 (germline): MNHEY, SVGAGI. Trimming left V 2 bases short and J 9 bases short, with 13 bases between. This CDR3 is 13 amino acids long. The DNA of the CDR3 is TGTGCCAGCAGTTACCGGCGCCAGCATAAAGCTTTCTTT. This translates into CASSYRRQHKAFF.

CDR3: CASSESGNGYTF. CDR3 nucleotides: TGTGCCAGCAGTGAATCGGGGAATGGCTACACCTTC. This chain joins TRBV2 and TRBJ1-2; D is uncertain. Germline CDR1 is SNHLY and CDR2 is FYNNEI. The CDR3 has 12 amino acids. Trimming removed 2 bases from V and 6 bases from J, with 7 bases in between.

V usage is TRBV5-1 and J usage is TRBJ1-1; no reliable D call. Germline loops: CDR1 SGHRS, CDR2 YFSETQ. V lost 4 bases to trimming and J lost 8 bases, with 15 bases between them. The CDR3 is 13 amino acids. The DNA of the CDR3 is TGCGCCAGCAGCCCGGACCTTGGAAGGGAAGCTTTCTTT. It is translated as CASSPDLGREAFF.

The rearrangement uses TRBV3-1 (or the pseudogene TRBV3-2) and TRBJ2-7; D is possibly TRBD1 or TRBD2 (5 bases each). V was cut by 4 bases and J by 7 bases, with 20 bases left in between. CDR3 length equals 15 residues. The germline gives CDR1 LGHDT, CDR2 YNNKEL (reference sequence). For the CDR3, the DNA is TGTGCCAGCAGCCGGTTTATAGGGACGGTAAGTGAGCAGTACTTC. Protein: CASSRFIGTVSEQYF.

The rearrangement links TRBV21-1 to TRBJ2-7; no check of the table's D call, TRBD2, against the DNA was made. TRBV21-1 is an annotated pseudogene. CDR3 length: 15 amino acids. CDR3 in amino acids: CASSLREGSSYEQYF. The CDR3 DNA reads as TGTGCCAGCAGCCTCCGGGAAGGGAGCTCCTACGAGCAGTACTTC.

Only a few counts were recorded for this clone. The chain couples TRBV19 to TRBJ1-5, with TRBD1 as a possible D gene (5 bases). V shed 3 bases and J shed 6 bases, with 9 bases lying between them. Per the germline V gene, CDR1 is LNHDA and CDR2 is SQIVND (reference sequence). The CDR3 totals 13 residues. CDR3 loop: CASSIPGLQPQHF. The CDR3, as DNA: TGTGCCAGTAGTATCCCGGGGCTTCAGCCCCAGCATTTT.

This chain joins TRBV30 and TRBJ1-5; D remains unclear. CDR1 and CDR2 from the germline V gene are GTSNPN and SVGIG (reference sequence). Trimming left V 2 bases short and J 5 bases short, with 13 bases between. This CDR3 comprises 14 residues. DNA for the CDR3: TGTGCCTGGAGTTTCTCCGGGTGGGATCAGCCCCAGCATTTT. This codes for CAWSFSGWDQPQHF.

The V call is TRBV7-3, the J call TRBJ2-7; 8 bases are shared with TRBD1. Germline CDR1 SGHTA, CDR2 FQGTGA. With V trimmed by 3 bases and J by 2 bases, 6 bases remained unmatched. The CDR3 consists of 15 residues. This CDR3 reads CASSFNGQGPYEQYF. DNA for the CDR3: TGTGCCAGCAGCTTTAACGGACAGGGACCCTACGAGCAGTACTTC.

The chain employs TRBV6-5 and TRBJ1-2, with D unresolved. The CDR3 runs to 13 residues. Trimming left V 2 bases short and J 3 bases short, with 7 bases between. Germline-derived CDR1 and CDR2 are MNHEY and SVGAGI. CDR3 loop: CASSYDADYGYTF. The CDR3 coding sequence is TGTGCCAGCAGTTACGACGCTGACTATGGCTACACCTTC.

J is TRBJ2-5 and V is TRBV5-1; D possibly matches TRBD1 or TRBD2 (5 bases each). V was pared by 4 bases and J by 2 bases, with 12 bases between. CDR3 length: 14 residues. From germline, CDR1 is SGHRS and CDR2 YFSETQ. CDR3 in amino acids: CASSLRDGQETQYF. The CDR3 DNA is TGCGCCAGCAGCCTACGGGACGGACAAGAGACCCAGTACTTC.

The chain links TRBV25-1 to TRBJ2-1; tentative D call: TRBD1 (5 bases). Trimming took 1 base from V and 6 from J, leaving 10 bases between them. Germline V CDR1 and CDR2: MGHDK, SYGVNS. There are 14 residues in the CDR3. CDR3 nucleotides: TGTGCCAGCAGTGAATGGGGCAGCCCCAATGAGCAGTTCTTC. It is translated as CASSEWGSPNEQFF.

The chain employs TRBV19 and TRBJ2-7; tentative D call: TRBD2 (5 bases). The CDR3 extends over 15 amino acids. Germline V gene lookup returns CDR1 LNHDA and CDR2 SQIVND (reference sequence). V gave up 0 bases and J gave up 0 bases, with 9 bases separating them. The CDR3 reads CASSIDPGSSYEQYF. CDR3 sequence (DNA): TGTGCCAGTAGTATAGATCCGGGATCCTCCTACGAGCAGTACTTC.

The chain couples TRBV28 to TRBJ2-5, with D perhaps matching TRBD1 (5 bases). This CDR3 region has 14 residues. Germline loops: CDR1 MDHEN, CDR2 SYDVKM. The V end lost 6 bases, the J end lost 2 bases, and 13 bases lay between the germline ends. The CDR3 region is CASSPHGAQETQYF. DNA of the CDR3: TGTGCCAGCAGCCCACATGGGGCACAAGAGACCCAGTACTTC.

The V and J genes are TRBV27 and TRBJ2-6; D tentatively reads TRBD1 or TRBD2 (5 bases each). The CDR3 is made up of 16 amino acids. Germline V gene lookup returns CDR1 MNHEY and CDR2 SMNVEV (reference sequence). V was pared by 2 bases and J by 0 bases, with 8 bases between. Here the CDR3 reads CASSLMRGSGANVLTF. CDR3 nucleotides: TGTGCCAGCAGTTTAATGAGGGGCTCTGGGGCCAACGTCCTGACTTTC. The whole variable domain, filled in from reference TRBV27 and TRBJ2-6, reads EAQVTQNPRYLITVTGKKLTVTCSQNMNHEYMSWYRQDPGLGLRQIYYSMNVEVTDKGDVPEGYKVSRKEKRNFPLILESPSPNQTSLYFCASSLMRGSGANVLTFGAGSRLTVL.

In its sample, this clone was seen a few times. CDR3: CASSFNSGHEAFF. CDR3 coding DNA: TGTGCCAGCAGCTTTAACTCGGGCCATGAAGCTTTCTTT. The V gene is TRBV3-1 (or the pseudogene TRBV3-2), the J gene TRBJ1-1, with D uncertain. Germline loops: CDR1 LGHDT, CDR2 YNNKEL (reference sequence). V was pared by 5 bases and J by 7 bases, with 14 bases between. The CDR3 consists of 13 residues.

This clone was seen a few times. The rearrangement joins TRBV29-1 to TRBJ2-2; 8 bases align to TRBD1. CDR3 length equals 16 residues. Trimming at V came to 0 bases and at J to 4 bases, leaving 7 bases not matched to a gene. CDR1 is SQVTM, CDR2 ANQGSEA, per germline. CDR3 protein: CSVEDSRGHGTGELFF. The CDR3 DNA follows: TGCAGCGTTGAAGATTCCAGGGGGCATGGCACCGGGGAGCTGTTTTTT.

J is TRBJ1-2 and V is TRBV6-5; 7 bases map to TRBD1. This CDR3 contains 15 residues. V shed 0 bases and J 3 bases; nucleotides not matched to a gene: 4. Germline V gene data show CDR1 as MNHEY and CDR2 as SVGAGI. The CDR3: CASSYSEGAYYGYTF. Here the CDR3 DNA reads TGTGCCAGCAGTTACTCGGAGGGGGCTTACTATGGCTACACCTTC.

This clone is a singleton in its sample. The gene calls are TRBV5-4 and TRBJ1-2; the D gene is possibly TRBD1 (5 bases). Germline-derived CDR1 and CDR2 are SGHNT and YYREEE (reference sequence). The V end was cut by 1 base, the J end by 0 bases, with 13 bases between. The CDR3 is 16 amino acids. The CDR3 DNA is TGTGCCAGCAGCTTGCCCCCGGGGGGAGCTAACTATGGCTACACCTTC. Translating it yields CASSLPPGGANYGYTF.

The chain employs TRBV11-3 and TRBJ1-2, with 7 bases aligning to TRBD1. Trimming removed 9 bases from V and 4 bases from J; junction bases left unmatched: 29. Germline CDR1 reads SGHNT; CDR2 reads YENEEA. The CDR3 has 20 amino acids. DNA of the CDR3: TGTGCCAGTAGACAGGGTGAATGTCCTCCGCCGGGCGTAAGGCCCTATGGCTACACCTTC. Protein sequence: CASRQGECPPPGVRPYGYTF.

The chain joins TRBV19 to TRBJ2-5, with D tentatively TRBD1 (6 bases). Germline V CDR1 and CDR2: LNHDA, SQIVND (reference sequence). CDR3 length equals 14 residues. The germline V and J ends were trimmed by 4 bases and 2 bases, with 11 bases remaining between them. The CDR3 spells CASSTLDRQETQYF. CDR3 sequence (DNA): TGTGCCAGTAGTACCCTCGACAGGCAAGAGACCCAGTACTTC.

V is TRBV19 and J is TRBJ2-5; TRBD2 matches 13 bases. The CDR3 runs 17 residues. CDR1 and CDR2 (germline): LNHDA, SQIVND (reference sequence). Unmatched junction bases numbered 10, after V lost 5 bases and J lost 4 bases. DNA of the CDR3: TGTGCCAGTAGTTTCCGACTAGCGGGGGGCCAGGGAGAGACCCAGTACTTC. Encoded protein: CASSFRLAGGQGETQYF.